Each of the 3 T cell receptor beta chains below was sequenced from the same sample in a study of response to subunit inactivated influenza vaccine. Via MiXCR, TCRdb re-called the RT-PCR reads, giving one row per CDR3 protein. The profile covers about 650,000 distinct CDR3 sequences, with around 15% appearing a single time and 7.6% taken by the ten largest. The material was PBMCs from blood, obtained around 14 days before vaccination. These receptors were collected from a man aged 50-59 years who received an inactivated influenza vaccine.

Turning to this clonotype: At one end the junction does not follow the germline gene, possibly because of a read error. As DNA, the CDR3 is TGTGTCAGCAGCTTAGGGACGGCCTCCTACGAGCAGTACTTC. Its protein product is CVSSLGTASYEQYF. This chain uses TRBV7-9 with TRBJ2-7; either TRBD1 or TRBD2 may fit D (5 bases each). The CDR3 length is 14 residues. Germline V lookup: CDR1 SEHNR, CDR2 FQNEAQ (reference sequence).

This clonotype has only a few counts. The rearrangement uses TRBV2 and TRBJ2-3; 8 positions agree with TRBD1. The CDR3 is 13 amino acids. Germline V lookup: CDR1 SNHLY, CDR2 FYNNEI. Trimming cost V 6 bases and J 5 bases; bases outside gene matches: 4. The chain's CDR3 is CASRPDRGDTQYF. The CDR3 coding sequence is TGTGCCAGCAGGCCAGACAGGGGAGATACGCAGTATTTT.

This clonotype occurred many times. The V and J genes are TRBV4-3 and TRBJ2-7; 12 bases are a match to TRBD2. Per germline, CDR1 LGHNA and CDR2 YSLEER. Trimming cost V 4 bases and J 4 bases; bases outside gene matches: 5. CDR3 size: 15 residues. CDR3 region: CASSLRLAGEYEQYF. In nucleotides, the CDR3 is TGCGCCAGCAGCCTCCGACTAGCGGGAGAGTACGAGCAGTACTTC.